One and the same sample provided the 18 T cell receptor beta chains below, sequenced in a study of EBV T-cell therapy then PD-1 blockade in nasopharyngeal carcinoma. Their cognate antigens are unknown. As to treatment: AdE1-LMPpoly-expanded autologous EBV-specific T-cell therapy followed by anti-PD-1 nivolumab. The method was immunoSEQ multiplex PCR; TCRdb's version includes in-frame clones alone and lacks a portion of them. This table has some 17,000 clones, around 80% appearing once. This specimen was CD8+ T cells from blood, taken at day 0 from a patient whose treatment included autologous EBV-specific T cells and nivolumab. The receptors shown here come from a man aged 40-55 years with nasopharyngeal carcinoma.

The rearrangement joins TRBV7-8 to TRBJ1-4, with 9 bases lining up with TRBD1. Germline V gives CDR1 SGHVS, CDR2 FQNEAQ. The CDR3 is 15 residues long. Unmatched junction bases numbered 8, after V lost 4 bases and J lost 8 bases. The CDR3 DNA is TGTGCCAGCAGCTCGTCGGGACAGGGCCGGGAAAAACTGTTTTTT. Amino acid sequence: CASSSSGQGREKLFF.

This chain links TRBV6-4 with TRBJ2-5, with 10 bases identical to TRBD2. The CDR3 covers 16 residues. Trimming removed 0 bases from V and 1 base from J; junction bases left unmatched: 2. The germline CDR1 and CDR2 sequences are MRHNA and SNTAGT. The CDR3 DNA reads TGTGCCAGCAGTGACTCAAGCGGGGGGGGCCAAGAGACCCAGTACTTC. Translation: CASSDSSGGGQETQYF.

The chain combines TRBV6-1 with TRBJ1-2, with D uncertain. The CDR3 totals 13 residues. Between the trimmed V and J ends, which lost 1 base and 7 bases, there was a span of 10 bases. Per the germline V gene, CDR1 is MNHNS and CDR2 is SASEGT. The CDR3 nucleotides are TGTGCCAGCAGTGAAGACCCCCTTTCTGGCTACACCTTC. It translates to CASSEDPLSGYTF.

V and J are TRBV7-8 and TRBJ2-3; no clear D. Between the trimmed V and J ends, which lost 1 base and 2 bases, there was a span of 10 bases. The CDR3 extends over 15 amino acids. The germline gives CDR1 SGHVS, CDR2 FQNEAQ. The CDR3 sequence: CASSLGVADTDTQYF. The CDR3 DNA sequence: TGTGCCAGCAGCTTAGGGGTAGCAGACACAGATACGCAGTATTTT.

In the case of this clone: The sample carries other DNA sequences with the same CDR3. The chain recombines TRBV6-4 with TRBJ2-7; D possibly corresponds to TRBD2 (8 bases). This CDR3 has 17 amino acids. V was clipped by 0 bases and J by 4 bases, with 19 bases between them. Germline V gene lookup returns CDR1 MRHNA and CDR2 SNTAGT. The CDR3 protein is CASSDSGGGGRWYEQYF. Written as DNA, the CDR3 is TGTGCCAGCAGTGACTCAGGGGGCGGGGGGCGATGGTACGAGCAGTACTTC.

CDR3 protein: CASRPRQGLAEAFF. The CDR3 region has the DNA TGCGCCAGCAGACCCCGACAGGGTTTAGCTGAAGCTTTCTTT. The chain couples TRBV5-1 to TRBJ1-1; 7 nucleotides align to TRBD1. Trimming removed 5 bases from V and 6 bases from J; junction bases left unmatched: 10. The germline V gene has CDR1 SGHRS and CDR2 YFSETQ. The CDR3 contains 14 residues.

This clone is a singleton in its sample. The chain uses TRBV18 and TRBJ2-7; D possibly matches TRBD1 or TRBD2 (5 bases each). Germline V CDR1 and CDR2: KGHSH, LQKENI. V was shortened by 3 bases and J by 3 bases, with 15 bases between the two germline ends. The CDR3 covers 15 residues. The CDR3 region is CASSPRDGPIYEQYF. CDR3 nucleotides: TGTGCCAGCTCACCCCGGGACGGACCTATCTACGAGCAGTACTTC.

The V gene is TRBV6-5, the J gene TRBJ2-3; no clear D gene. CDR1 MNHEY and CDR2 SVGAGI come from the germline V gene. Trimming left V 1 base short and J 0 bases short, with 2 bases between. This CDR3 has 13 amino acids. CDR3 residues: CASSYLSTDTQYF. The DNA for the CDR3 is TGTGCCAGCAGTTACTTAAGCACAGATACGCAGTATTTT.

Only a few counts were recorded for this clone. This chain connects TRBV4-1 to TRBJ1-1; D remains ambiguous. Trimming left V 2 bases short and J 0 bases short, with 4 bases between. This CDR3 spans 13 amino acids. Per the germline V gene, CDR1 is MGHRA and CDR2 is YSYEKL. The chain's CDR3 is CASSQTVNTEAFF. The DNA for the CDR3 is TGCGCCAGCAGCCAAACAGTGAACACTGAAGCTTTCTTT.

The rearrangement links TRBV6-2 or TRBV6-3 to TRBJ2-7; D not resolved. The CDR3 sequence is 15 residues long. Germline V CDR1 and CDR2: MNHEY, SVGEGT. Trimming stripped 3 bases from V and 3 bases from J, with 15 bases between. CDR3 protein: CASSYSVGPSYEQYF. DNA for the CDR3: TGTGCCAGCAGTTATTCGGTCGGGCCGAGCTACGAGCAGTACTTC.

The V call is TRBV27, the J call TRBJ1-2; D might be TRBD1 (6 bases). This CDR3 contains 15 residues. Between the trimmed V and J ends, which lost 0 bases and 2 bases, there was a span of 10 bases. Germline CDR1 reads MNHEY; CDR2 reads SMNVEV (reference sequence). The CDR3 loop reads CASSLSRTENYGYTF. The CDR3 nucleotides are TGTGCCAGCAGTTTATCTCGGACAGAAAACTATGGCTACACCTTC.

Within the sample, this clone is medium-sized. The chain is built from TRBV28 and TRBJ1-3, with D unresolved. This CDR3 contains 13 residues. The V gene's germline CDR1 is MDHEN and CDR2 SYDVKM. The V end lost 3 bases, the J end lost 1 base, and 4 bases lay between the germline ends. CDR3 nucleotides: TGTGCCAGCAGTTTGTGGTCTGGAAACACCATATATTTT. Protein product: CASSLWSGNTIYF.

The CDR3 coding sequence is TGTGCCAGCAGTTCCCGGGACAGGGTCAATCAGCCCCAGCATTTT. Its protein product is CASSSRDRVNQPQHF. The genes are TRBV27 and TRBJ1-5, with 9 bases matching TRBD1. Losses at the gene ends were 4 bases for V and 3 bases for J; bases not matched to a gene: 4. CDR3 length equals 15 residues. Germline V CDR1 and CDR2: MNHEY, SMNVEV (reference sequence).

This chain uses TRBV7-6 with TRBJ2-1; TRBD2 aligns across 9 bases. Germline V gene data show CDR1 as SGHVS and CDR2 as FNYEAQ. Unmatched junction bases numbered 9, after V lost 2 bases and J lost 4 bases. The CDR3 contains 17 residues. The CDR3 DNA sequence: TGTGCCAGCAGCTTACGAAGCGGGGGGATTCAATACAATGAGCAGTTCTTC. Protein: CASSLRSGGIQYNEQFF.

The rearrangement joins TRBV10-3 to TRBJ1-4, with TRBD1 as a possible D gene (5 bases). Germline CDR1 reads ENHRY; CDR2 reads SYGVKD. The V end was cut by 3 bases, the J end by 6 bases, with 14 bases between. The CDR3 totals 15 residues. The CDR3 DNA follows: TGTGCCATCAGTGACCCCGACAGAACCGATGAAAAACTGTTTTTT. It specifies CAISDPDRTDEKLFF.

In DNA, the CDR3 is TGTGCCACCAGTGATGTAACTCTGGGGGCCCGGGAGACCCAGTACTTC. It yields the protein CATSDVTLGARETQYF. V and J are TRBV24-1 and TRBJ2-5; D may be TRBD1 (6 bases). Trimming pared 3 bases from V and 5 bases from J, leaving 18 bases between. In germline, CDR1 is KGHDR, CDR2 SFDVKD. The CDR3 runs to 16 residues.

This clone has a handful of counts. The rearrangement links TRBV6-5 to TRBJ1-1, with 7 bases lining up with TRBD1. The CDR3 spans 14 residues. V dropped 6 bases and J dropped 1; count of bases not matched to a gene: 5. Germline assignment: CDR1 MNHEY and CDR2 SVGAGI. The CDR3 here is CASRETGQNTEAFF. The CDR3 coding sequence is TGTGCCAGCAGGGAGACAGGGCAGAACACTGAAGCTTTCTTT.

The chain couples TRBV14 to TRBJ2-5; D uncertain. The CDR3 is 13 amino acids. The germline V gene has CDR1 SGHDN and CDR2 FVKESK. Between the trimmed V and J ends, which lost 0 bases and 5 bases, there was a span of 7 bases. CDR3 sequence reads: CASSQETPETQYF. In DNA form, the CDR3 reads TGTGCCAGCAGCCAAGAGACCCCCGAGACCCAGTACTTC. The variable domain in full, completed from reference TRBV14 and TRBJ2-5, reads EAGVTQFPSHSVIEKGQTVTLRCDPISGHDNLYWYRRVMGKEIKFLLHFVKESKQDESGMPNNRFLAERTGGTYSTLKVQPAELEDSGVYFCASSQETPETQYFGPGTRLLVL.